This T cell receptor (beta chain) was obtained from a study of cytomegalovirus exposure and HLA in healthy donors listed by TCRdb under 2017. In terms of the full investigation: In an earlier analysis of some 550 of the donors, approximately 260 Gb of sequence data and 117 million unique TCR beta sequences from about 190 million T cells were reported. Roughly 300 gigabases of sequencing data and approximately 85 million unique TCR sequences were included in an early release covering roughly 700 HLA-typed donors. Of the 398 genotyped donors, approximately 80% fell in the genetic ancestry cluster associated with self-reported Caucasian donors. The study aimed to test whether signatures of past pathogen exposure could be identified by cataloging public T cell receptors. Using immunosequencing, the study profiled T cell repertoires from about 620 subjects and related those repertoires to cytomegalovirus serostatus. A separate validation cohort of 90 to 150 different subjects was used in addition to the approximately 700-subject first cohort. To predict cytomegalovirus infection status, the study combined high-throughput TCR immunosequencing, statistical association of individual TCRs with disease status, and machine learning. To study patterns of TCR occurrence, a later analysis re-analyzed previously published TCR beta repertoires from 550 to 800 donors and added high-resolution HLA genotyping. The later analysis used no new phenotypic data to find candidate immune exposures, relying instead on TCR beta sequences and their occurrence across donors. In an earlier analysis of roughly 540 of the donors, high-throughput TCR beta sequencing was used to judge whether each TCR beta V gene segment behaved as functional or pseudogenic. Donor age, sex, ethnicity and CMV serostatus were collected together with the repertoire data. Genome-wide SNP genotypes for about three fifths of the roughly 670 donors were used in a later genetic analysis, which treated that subset as a discovery cohort. Every repertoire in the discovery cohort had been generated on one and the same sequencing platform. HLA typing covered class I and class II loci at four-digit resolution. The number of typed donors differed by locus: about 629-630 for A, B, C, DRB1 and DQB1; approximately 520 for DQA1; around 610 for DPA1; and around 450 for DPB1. Roughly 5 DR-DQ haplotypes were handled as single units for association and clustering, since linkage in the cohort was strong. Across under 500 genotyped donors of the cohort, an average of roughly 200,000 unique TCR beta nucleotide sequences per donor were sequenced, and about a sixth of those sequences were non-productive.

The library came from the immunoSEQ multiplex PCR assay. A mixture of 60 forward primers for TCR Vbeta segments and 13 reverse primers for TCR Jbeta segments was used in the multiplex PCR. The CDR3 region of rearranged TCR beta genes was amplified from genomic DNA by a multiplex PCR assay. Amplified TCR beta libraries were sequenced as 87-base-pair reads on the Illumina HiSeq System. In the authors' own workflow: In a later analysis, 80 million or so unique TCR beta chains were counted across the roughly 610 repertoires, and around 10 million of these chains were shared by at least two donors. To remove PCR and sequencing errors, raw reads were error-corrected and collapsed into unique sequences using a nearest-neighbor algorithm that merged closely related sequences. To assign V, D and J gene segments, CDR3 sequences were aligned to IMGT reference sequences. For a sequence to be retained, a match of at least six nucleotides to both a V gene segment and a J gene segment was required. Rearrangements were classified as productive when the CDR3 lacked stop codons and remained in frame with V and J, and all other rearrangements were classified as non-productive. CDR3 was defined by IMGT convention, running from the second conserved V-encoded cysteine to the conserved J-encoded phenylalanine. Sequences without an unambiguous match to a single V gene segment were excluded from the earlier analysis of a few hundred of the donors. In an earlier analysis of around 600 of the donors, V segments were called functional above 56.7% productive rearrangements and were called segregating when the between-donor standard deviation exceeded 5%. A statistical classification framework was built to diagnose cytomegalovirus status from the catalog of TCR beta chain sequences. In a later analysis, TCR nucleotide sequences were compared against IMGT/GENE-DB human TR gene sequences so that V and J genes could be assigned. In a later analysis, CDR3 sequences and most-parsimonious VDJ recombination scenarios were assigned using the TCRdist pipeline. In a later analysis, each TCR beta chain was defined by its CDR3 amino acid sequence together with its V-gene family, and reads lacking a unique V-gene family were excluded. As a way to deal with suspected cross-contamination and a sequencing artifact, a later analysis dropped 500 to 700 nucleotide sequences that were highly shared and had low generation probability. For each public chain, a later analysis derived a clonal expansion index from normalized ranks of inferred template counts within each repertoire. Generation probabilities in a later analysis came from a VDJ recombination model fitted to out-of-frame rearrangements, and those results were checked against IGoR. Hypergeometric tests were used in a later analysis to score TCR-TCR, TCR-HLA and TCR-CMV co-occurrence, with a repertoire-size bias correction applied to the TCR pairs. False discovery rates were estimated in a later analysis by permuting HLA or CMV assignments 20 times. In a later analysis, co-occurring TCRs were grouped with DBSCAN, and TCRdist sequence similarity was added when clustering was performed within HLA-allele-positive subsets. Repertoires with fewer than 30,000 or more than 120,000 public chains, plus five repertoires with anomalous nucleotide sharing, were excluded from co-occurrence clustering. TCRdb carries this immuneACCESS record with in-frame sequences only. Its versions omit some clonotypes, under half of them owing to an unresolved V gene in the studies checked, with the rest unexplained. D and trimming come from the DNA, and the V and J calls and clone size come from that table. The sample table records 150,000 to 200,000 clones; about 70% of these occur just once. The ten most abundant clones make up 1.5% to 2% of the sample.

The cohort was made up of roughly 670 healthy bone marrow donors. At the time of sampling, every cohort member was nominally healthy, though immune exposures that went unrecorded were likely present. The donor was CMV seronegative and was included in the group of around 320 seronegative cohort members. Every donor gave a peripheral blood sample, and the peripheral blood mononuclear cells from that sample were used for TCR beta sequencing. Genomic DNA was extracted from the blood cell samples with the Qiagen DNeasy Blood Extraction Kit. The paper's findings and limits, for the study overall: Assigning TCR associations to individual alleles was difficult when HLA alleles, especially DR and DQ, strongly co-occurred. The cohort was sequenced for TCR beta chains only, and without alpha or paired-chain data the features that could be detected were limited. A group of highly shared sequence variants was considered likely to be a technical artifact of the sequencing pipeline. Some 16 rarely observed V segments, including chromosome 9 orphons, were excluded from the earlier analysis of several hundred of the donors because counts were too low. In vitro tests confirmed that a few of the cytomegalovirus-associated TCR beta chains recognize cytomegalovirus antigens. At a false discovery rate of 0.05, a later analysis linked fewer than 20,000 TCR beta sequences to specific HLA alleles. Presence/absence analyses assumed roughly uniform sequencing depth across donors, an assumption that may not hold. Compared with equally common non-associated chains, HLA-associated TCR beta chains in a later analysis were more clonally expanded and had lower generation probabilities. A further reported finding was that TCR beta sequences accurately predicted the HLA-A and HLA-B alleles for most subjects in the first cohort. The classifier was reported to diagnose cytomegalovirus status with high specificity and sensitivity in both the original cohort and the validation cohort. A later analysis found that TCR association rates varied across HLA loci, with DRB1 alleles showing the most associated TCRs and HLA-C alleles the fewest. In a later genetic analysis, a missense DCLRE1C variant was associated with V-gene and J-gene trimming of TCR beta chains, and the association was replicated in an independent cohort. A total of fewer than 200 TCR beta chains were listed by the study as associated with cytomegalovirus. In an earlier analysis of about 540 of the donors, most TCR beta V segments were observed in productive rearrangements about 87% or about 30% of the time, broadly matching IMGT annotations. A later genetic analysis reported fewer N-insertions in productive TCRs among donors in an Asian-associated ancestry cluster than the roughly 620-donor mean. The authors suggested that the approach could potentially be extended to other disease states and immunological phenotypes. According to a later analysis, most CMV-associated TCR beta chains appeared to be HLA-restricted, and the HLA associations seemed to be driven largely by CMV exposure. Correlated functional status among segregating V segments might reflect linkage disequilibrium, but an unknown experimental factor could not be ruled out. Because some donors lacked HLA typing at each locus, the association tests relied only on the typed subset. In a later analysis, several top co-occurrence clusters were reported to appear linked to parvovirus B19, influenza, CMV and Epstein-Barr virus. Across donors, most TCR sequences were observed very rarely, whereas some public TCRs were present in many individuals. Immune exposure information for the cohort was limited to CMV serostatus.

A note on this clone: This clone's antigen is unknown. Base-call qualities are not available, and no considerably larger clone is one nucleotide away.

The TCR sequence derives from a woman between 25 and 40 years old in good health and CMV-seronegative. The sample consisted of PBMCs.

The CDR3 has the sequence CASSLGQGDLDTQYF. DNA sequence: TGTGCCAGCAGCTTGGGGCAGGGGGACTTAGATACGCAGTATTTT. The chain joins TRBV7-3 to TRBJ2-3; TRBD1 is possibly the D segment (7 matching bases). Cut back by 3 bases and 5 bases, the V and J ends lie 15 bases apart. The CDR3, from cysteine to phenylalanine, totals 15 residues. The read is trimmed to its CDR3 DNA, 45 bases read in frame from base 1. As encoded in the germline V gene, CDR1 is SGHTA while CDR2 is FQGTGA.